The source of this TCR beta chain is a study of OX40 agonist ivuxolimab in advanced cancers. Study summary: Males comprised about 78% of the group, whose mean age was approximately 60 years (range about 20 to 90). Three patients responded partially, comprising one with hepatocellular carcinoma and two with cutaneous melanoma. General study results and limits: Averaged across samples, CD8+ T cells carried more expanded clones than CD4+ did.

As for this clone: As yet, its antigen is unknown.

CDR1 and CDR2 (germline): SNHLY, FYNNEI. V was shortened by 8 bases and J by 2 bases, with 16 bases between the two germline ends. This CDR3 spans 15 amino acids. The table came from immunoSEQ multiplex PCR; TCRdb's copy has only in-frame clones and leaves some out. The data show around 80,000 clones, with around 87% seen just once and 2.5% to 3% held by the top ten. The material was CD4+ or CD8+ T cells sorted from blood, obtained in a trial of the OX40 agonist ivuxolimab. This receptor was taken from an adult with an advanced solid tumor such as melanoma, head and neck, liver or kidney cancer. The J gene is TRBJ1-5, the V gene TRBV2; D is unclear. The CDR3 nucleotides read TGTGCCAGCCTTCCCCCGCACTCTGGCAATCAGCCCCAGCATTTT. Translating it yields CASLPPHSGNQPQHF.